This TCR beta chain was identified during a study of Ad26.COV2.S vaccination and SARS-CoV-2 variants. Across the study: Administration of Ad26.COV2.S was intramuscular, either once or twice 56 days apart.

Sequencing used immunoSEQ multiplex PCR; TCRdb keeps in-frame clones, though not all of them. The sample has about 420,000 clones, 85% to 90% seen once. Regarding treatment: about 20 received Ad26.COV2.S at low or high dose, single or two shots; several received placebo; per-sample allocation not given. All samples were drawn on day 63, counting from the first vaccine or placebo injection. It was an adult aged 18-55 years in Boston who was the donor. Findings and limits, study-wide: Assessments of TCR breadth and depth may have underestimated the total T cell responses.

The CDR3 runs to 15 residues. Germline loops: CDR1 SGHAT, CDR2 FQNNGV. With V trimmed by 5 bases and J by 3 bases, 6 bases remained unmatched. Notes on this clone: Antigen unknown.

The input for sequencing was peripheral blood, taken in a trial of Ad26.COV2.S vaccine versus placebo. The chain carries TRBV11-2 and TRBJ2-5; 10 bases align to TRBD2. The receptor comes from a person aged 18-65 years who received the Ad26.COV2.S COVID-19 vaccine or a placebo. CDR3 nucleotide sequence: TGTGCCAGCAGCCCGCCCCTAGCGGGGGAAGAGACCCAGTACTTC. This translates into CASSPPLAGEETQYF.